This T cell receptor beta chain came from a study of tumor-infiltrating lymphocytes in primary liver carcinoma. For the study at large: Staging placed the tumors at T1-T3 N0M0, and they measured 4.2 to 10 cm across.

CDR1 and CDR2 (germline): SGHAT, FQNNGV. CDR3 length: 17 residues. Unsorted bulk tissue, about 17-34 mg of it, served as the source for co-extraction of RNA and DNA. Samples were taken from five separate regions of every tumor. Of note for this clonotype: The antigen is unknown. The junction departs from the called germline gene at one end, perhaps through a read error.

Points from the study as a whole: Between tumor regions, pairs overlapped more than tumor-adjacent and tumor-blood pairs did. The top-250-clone fraction was significantly higher in tumors than in blood (p = 0.039).

Making TCR beta cDNA involved roughly 500 ng total RNA and a constant-region primer. TCR beta libraries came from three nested multiplex PCR rounds using slightly modified ARM-PCR. The first two PCR rounds used TRBV1-TRBV30 forward primers with a C-beta reverse primer, roughly 11 cycles each. A single record per CDR3 protein comes from TCRdb applying MiXCR to the multiplex PCR reads. The sample records 100,000 or so distinct CDR3 sequences, 55% to 75% being singletons. V is TRBV11-2 and J is TRBJ2-1; D tentatively reads TRBD1 or TRBD2 (5 bases each). This receptor was taken from a woman aged 60-75 years with primary liver carcinoma and hepatitis B virus infection. The material sequenced was liver tumor tissue from sampling region 5. Subset defined: tumor region T5, tumor centre. CDR3 coding DNA: TGTGCCAACAGCTTACGACCGGGACGGAGATTCTACAATGGGCAGTTCTTC. This gives the protein CANSLRPGRRFYNGQFF.